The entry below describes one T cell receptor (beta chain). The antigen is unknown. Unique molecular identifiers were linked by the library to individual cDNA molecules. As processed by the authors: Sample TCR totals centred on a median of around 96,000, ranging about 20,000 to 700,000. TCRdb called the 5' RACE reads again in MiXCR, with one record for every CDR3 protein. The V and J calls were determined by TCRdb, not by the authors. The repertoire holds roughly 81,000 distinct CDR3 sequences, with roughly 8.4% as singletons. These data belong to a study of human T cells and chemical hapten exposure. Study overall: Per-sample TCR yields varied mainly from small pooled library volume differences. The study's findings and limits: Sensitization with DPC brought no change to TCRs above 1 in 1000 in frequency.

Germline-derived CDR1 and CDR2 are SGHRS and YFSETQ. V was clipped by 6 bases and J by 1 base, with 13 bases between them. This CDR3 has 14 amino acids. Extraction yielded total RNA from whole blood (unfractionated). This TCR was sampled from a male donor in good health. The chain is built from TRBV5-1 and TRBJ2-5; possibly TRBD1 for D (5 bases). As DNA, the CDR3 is TGCGCCAGCACCCCGAGCAGGGTCCAAGAGACCCAGTACTTC. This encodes CASTPSRVQETQYF.